Below, 25 T cell receptor beta chains from the same sample are listed, as sequenced in a study of CD8 T cells in ankylosing spondylitis. In TCRdb, the 5' RACE reads were re-called with MiXCR into one record per CDR3 protein. Among about 360,000 distinct CDR3 sequences listed, roughly 20% were seen once. What was sequenced was blood, either unsorted or a sorted T cell fraction (not recorded which). Receptors were obtained from a male donor with ankylosing spondylitis or in good health (not recorded which).

The V call is TRBV10-3, the J call TRBJ2-3; TRBD1 aligns across 7 bases. The germline V gene encodes CDR1 ENHRY and CDR2 SYGVKD. Germline trimming cut 0 bases from V and 5 bases from J; bases unmatched to any gene: 5. The CDR3 has 15 residues. CDR3: CAISESVRGIDTQYF. DNA of the CDR3: TGTGCCATCAGTGAGTCGGTCAGGGGGATAGATACGCAGTATTTT.

The J gene is TRBJ2-1, the V gene TRBV11-2; D is unclear. The length of the CDR3 is 13 residues. Trimming shortened V by 3 bases and J by 7 bases, and 10 bases separated the two germline ends. Germline lookup yields CDR1 SGHAT and CDR2 FQNNGV. The CDR3 region is CASSFNHQNEQFF. The CDR3, as DNA: TGTGCCAGCAGCTTCAACCACCAAAATGAGCAGTTCTTC.

The genes are TRBV7-2 and TRBJ2-7; TRBD1 agrees at 8 bases. Germline V lookup: CDR1 SGHTA, CDR2 FQGNSA. The length of the CDR3 is 16 residues. V shed 3 bases, J shed 2 bases, and the junction held 9 bases outside the gene matches. The CDR3 nucleotides read TGTGCCAGCAGCTTGACCCTGACAGGGGTCGCCTACGAGCAGTACTTC. It codes for CASSLTLTGVAYEQYF.

The chain joins TRBV7-6 to TRBJ2-3; 8 bases agree with TRBD2. There are 15 residues in the CDR3. Germline assignment: CDR1 SGHVS and CDR2 FNYEAQ. The junction had 5 bases not matched to a gene; V was cut back by 4 bases and J by 2 bases. CDR3: CASSSTGGATDTQYF. The CDR3 DNA reads TGTGCCAGCAGCTCCACGGGGGGGGCCACAGATACGCAGTATTTT. The entire variable domain, with the rest obtained from reference TRBV7-6 and TRBJ2-3, is as follows: GAGVSQSPRYKVTKRGQDVALRCDPISGHVSLYWYRQALGQGPEFLTYFNYEAQQDKSGLPNDRFSAERPEGSISTLTIQRTEQRDSAMYRCASSSTGGATDTQYFGPGTRLTVL.

In its sample, this clonotype was seen a few times. V and J are TRBV7-9 and TRBJ2-7; 9 bases map to TRBD1. V gave up 5 bases and J gave up 3 bases; unmatched junction bases: 8. Germline CDR1 SEHNR, CDR2 FQNEAQ (reference sequence). The CDR3 runs to 15 residues. CDR3 sequence (DNA): TGTGCCAGCAGCCGCCCCCAGGGACAGGGCTACGAGCAGTACTTC. Encoded protein: CASSRPQGQGYEQYF. The variable domain in full, completed from reference TRBV7-9 and TRBJ2-7, reads DTGVSQNPRHKITKRGQNVTFRCDPISEHNRLYWYRQTLGQGPEFLTYFQNEAQLEKSRLLSDRFSAERPKGSFSTLEIQRTEQGDSAMYLCASSRPQGQGYEQYFGPGTRLTVT.

V and J are TRBV5-6 and TRBJ2-7; D may be TRBD1 or TRBD2 (6 bases each). CDR3 length: 14 residues. V was shortened by 4 bases and J by 3 bases, with 14 bases between the two germline ends. Germline loops: CDR1 SGHDT, CDR2 YYEEEE. For the CDR3, the DNA is TGTGCCAGCAGCACGTCAGGGGAGGACTACGAGCAGTACTTC. This sequence encodes CASSTSGEDYEQYF.

The J gene is TRBJ1-1, the V gene TRBV7-9; D is unclear. This CDR3 comprises 13 residues. Germline V gene sequence: CDR1 SEHNR, CDR2 FQNEAQ (reference sequence). Trimming shortened V by 5 bases and J by 5 bases, and 12 bases separated the two germline ends. The CDR3 DNA reads TGTGCCAGCAGCGACTCCCTTGGGACTGAAGCTTTCTTT. Protein sequence: CASSDSLGTEAFF.

A single count supports this clonotype. V is TRBV7-9 and J is TRBJ2-3, with 7 bases aligning to TRBD1. The length of the CDR3 is 14 residues. CDR1 is SEHNR, CDR2 FQNEAQ, per germline (reference sequence). V trimming: 7 bases; J trimming: 1 base; junction bases outside the gene matches: 5. DNA of the CDR3: TGTGCCAGCACGGGACAGATTCGCACAGATACGCAGTATTTT. This sequence encodes CASTGQIRTDTQYF.

J is TRBJ2-2 and V is TRBV10-3; TRBD1 agrees at 10 bases. Per the germline V gene, CDR1 is ENHRY and CDR2 is SYGVKD. Trimming cost V 3 bases and J 4 bases; bases outside gene matches: 2. The CDR3 has 15 residues. The CDR3 is CAISDDRGLTGELFF. The CDR3 bases are TGTGCCATCAGTGACGACAGGGGGCTCACCGGGGAGCTGTTTTTT.

This clonotype was found a few times. This chain joins TRBV10-3 and TRBJ2-3; 7 nucleotides line up with TRBD1. Germline CDR1 and CDR2: ENHRY and SYGVKD. V trimming: 6 bases; J trimming: 0 bases; junction bases outside the gene matches: 3. This CDR3 has 14 amino acids. CDR3 sequence: CAIRGTDSTDTQYF. The CDR3 nucleotides read TGTGCCATCAGAGGGACAGATAGCACAGATACGCAGTATTTT.

This clonotype was seen ten or more times. The V call is TRBV12-3 or TRBV12-4, the J call TRBJ2-5; the match to TRBD2 covers 9 bases. The CDR3 length is 16 residues. Germline trimming cut 6 bases from V and 2 bases from J; bases unmatched to any gene: 10. CDR3 region: CASSPPGGRGQETQYF. CDR3 bases: TGTGCCAGCAGCCCCCCCGGCGGGAGGGGACAAGAGACCCAGTACTTC.

On this clonotype: This could be a read error, since a much larger clone is one nucleotide away. The V and J genes are TRBV24-1 and TRBJ2-1; D possibly corresponds to TRBD2 (5 bases). The germline gives CDR1 KGHDR, CDR2 SFDVKD. Trimming took 1 base from V and 7 from J, leaving 7 bases between them. The CDR3 covers 13 residues. CDR3 nucleotide sequence: TGTGCCACCAGTGATTTTCCGGGGAATGAGCAGTTCTTC. It specifies CATSDFPGNEQFF.

The table lists this clonotype with many counts. The chain has TRBV10-3 and TRBJ2-2; a weak D match, TRBD1 (7 bases). Germline V gives CDR1 ENHRY, CDR2 SYGVKD. Trimming pared 2 bases from V and 1 base from J, leaving 11 bases between. The CDR3 sequence is 16 residues long. Written as DNA, the CDR3 is TGTGCCATCAGTGAGCCCAGGGGGGTGAACACCGGGGAGCTGTTTTTT. It yields the protein CAISEPRGVNTGELFF.

The chain links TRBV7-9 to TRBJ2-3, with D unclear. The CDR3 runs 15 residues. CDR1 is SEHNR, CDR2 FQNEAQ, per germline (reference sequence). V was shortened by 0 bases and J by 2 bases, with 9 bases between the two germline ends. CDR3 amino acids: CASSLAPSLTDTQYF. CDR3 DNA: TGTGCCAGCAGCTTAGCCCCTTCCCTCACAGATACGCAGTATTTT.

V and J are TRBV11-2 and TRBJ1-3, with D perhaps matching TRBD1 (6 bases). This CDR3 has 14 residues. Germline V gene lookup returns CDR1 SGHAT and CDR2 FQNNGV. V lost 3 bases to trimming and J lost 2 bases, with 8 bases between them. In DNA, the CDR3 is TGTGCCAGCAGCTTTGGGGGCGCTGGAAACACCATATATTTT. Translated: CASSFGGAGNTIYF. Using reference TRBV11-2 and TRBJ1-3 for the parts outside the CDR3, the full variable domain is EAGVAQSPRYKIIEKRQSVAFWCNPISGHATLYWYQQILGQGPKLLIQFQNNGVVDDSQLPKDRFSAERLKGVDSTLKIQPAKLEDSAVYLCASSFGGAGNTIYFGEGSWLTVV.

This clonotype has a handful of counts. The chain combines TRBV27 with TRBJ2-7; D possibly uses TRBD1 or TRBD2 (5 bases each). V dropped 6 bases and J dropped 2 bases, with 11 bases sitting between them. The CDR3 consists of 13 residues. From germline, CDR1 is MNHEY and CDR2 SMNVEV (reference sequence). DNA for the CDR3: TGTGCCAGCAGGCCGGGGCCCACCTACGAGCAGTACTTC. It specifies CASRPGPTYEQYF.

CDR3 bases: TGTGCCAGCAGTTTTAGCTGGGTTACGCAGTATTTT. Translating it yields CASSFSWVTQYF. The chain uses TRBV12-3 or TRBV12-4 and TRBJ2-3, with D hard to call. The length of the CDR3 is 12 residues. V lost 3 bases to trimming and J lost 8 bases, with 9 bases between them.

The V call is TRBV7-2, the J call TRBJ2-3, with 8 positions matching TRBD2. After removal of 1 base from V and 3 bases from J, the junction contained 9 bases not matched to a gene. The CDR3 contains 17 residues. Looked up from germline, CDR1 is SGHTA and CDR2 is FQGNSA. CDR3 bases: TGTGCCAGCAGCTTAGTTCCAGCGGGGGCTTGGACAGATACGCAGTATTTT. Encoded protein: CASSLVPAGAWTDTQYF.

The chain has TRBV3-1 and TRBJ2-7; a weak D match, TRBD2 (5 bases). CDR3 length: 14 amino acids. Germline assignment: CDR1 LGHDT and CDR2 YNNKEL (reference sequence). Trimming took 3 bases from V and 0 from J, leaving 9 bases between them. The CDR3 bases are TGTGCCAGCAGCCAGAGGGAATACTCCTACGAGCAGTACTTC. Translated: CASSQREYSYEQYF.

The table lists this clonotype with a few counts. The chain joins TRBV12-3 or TRBV12-4 to TRBJ1-1; D not certain. The CDR3 has 13 amino acids. The germline V and J ends were trimmed by 3 bases and 0 bases, with 5 bases remaining between them. CDR3 nucleotide sequence: TGTGCCAGCAGTTTTGGGATGAACACTGAAGCTTTCTTT. This translates into CASSFGMNTEAFF.

This clonotype has a handful of counts. This sequence joins TRBV6-2 or TRBV6-3 and TRBJ2-1, with 7 bases fitting TRBD1. This CDR3 has 15 residues. The V segment lost 2 bases and the J segment 2 bases; nucleotides outside the gene matches: 3. The germline V gene encodes CDR1 MNHEY and CDR2 SVGEGT. CDR3 nucleotides: TGTGCCAGCAGTTACGGACAGGTTACCTACAATGAGCAGTTCTTC. As protein: CASSYGQVTYNEQFF.

The chain employs TRBV19 and TRBJ2-7; possible D gene TRBD2, 7 bases. The CDR3 covers 16 residues. Germline V gene data show CDR1 as LNHDA and CDR2 as SQIVND (reference sequence). Trimming stripped 5 bases from V and 6 bases from J, with 23 bases between. The CDR3: CASSFSGGGGRFEQYF. The CDR3 coding sequence is TGTGCCAGTAGTTTTTCCGGTGGCGGGGGCCGCTTCGAGCAGTACTTC. The full variable domain, completed using reference TRBV19 and TRBJ2-7, is DGGITQSPKYLFRKEGQNVTLSCEQNLNHDAMYWYRQDPGQGLRLIYYSQIVNDFQKGDIAEGYSVSREKKESFPLTVTSAQKNPTAFYLCASSFSGGGGRFEQYFGPGTRLTVT.

This clonotype was found many times. This rearrangement joins TRBV12-3 or TRBV12-4 to TRBJ2-5; D uncertain. This CDR3 comprises 13 residues. V was cut by 5 bases and J by 5 bases, with 12 bases left in between. Written as DNA, the CDR3 is TGTGCCAGCAGTAACACGAGCCCGGAGACCCAGTACTTC. Protein: CASSNTSPETQYF.

V is TRBV3-1 and J is TRBJ2-1; 9 bases are shared with TRBD1. Unmatched junction bases numbered 7, after V lost 4 bases and J lost 3 bases. This CDR3 contains 16 residues. Germline assignment: CDR1 LGHDT and CDR2 YNNKEL (reference sequence). The CDR3 bases are TGTGCCAGCAGCCCAGCCTGGGGACAGGGCTACAATGAGCAGTTCTTC. Translated, it gives CASSPAWGQGYNEQFF.

The genes are TRBV20-1 and TRBJ2-1, with 9 bases aligning to TRBD2. This CDR3 has 18 amino acids. After removal of 6 bases from V and 9 bases from J, the junction contained 24 bases not matched to a gene. Germline values: CDR1 DFQATT, CDR2 SNEGSKA (reference sequence). CDR3 in amino acids: CSAAGQEWGTSSQGEQFF. In DNA form, the CDR3 reads TGCAGTGCCGCCGGACAGGAATGGGGGACTAGCTCCCAGGGTGAGCAGTTCTTC.